This T cell receptor beta chain came from a study of blood T cell repertoires in COVID-19. On the study more broadly: Acute-phase and convalescent COVID-19 samples originated in the United States, Italy and Spain.

Using immunoSEQ multiplex PCR, the repertoire was profiled, and TCRdb retains in-frame clones only, with some absent. The table records roughly 260,000 clones, around 90% of them present only once. This TCR was recovered from a woman younger than 35 who had recovered from COVID-19. The source material was PBMCs or T cells enriched from blood (not recorded which).

CDR3 in DNA: TGTGCCAGCAGGGGGACTCACACTGAAGCTTTCTTT. This translates into CASRGTHTEAFF. The V call is TRBV6-5, the J call TRBJ1-1; a weak D match, TRBD1 (5 bases). The V end lost 6 bases, the J end lost 3 bases, and 8 bases lay between the germline ends. CDR3 length: 12 residues. Germline lookup yields CDR1 MNHEY and CDR2 SVGAGI.